The source of this T cell receptor beta chain is a study of human T cells and chemical hapten exposure (dated by TCRdb to 2020 to 2023). At the level of the whole study: For sensitization, 2% DPC in acetone was applied to a 2 cm by 2 cm area of upper inner arm skin. This study followed changes in the peripheral blood TCR repertoire in vivo during primary and secondary sensitization of alopecia patients to the hapten diphenylcyclopropenone (DPC). Twenty-nine alopecia patients gave blood for TCR sequencing at one to four time points (pre-sensitization, 2, 6 and 24 weeks). Patients additionally received weekly therapeutic DPC doses to the scalp throughout the approximately 25-week study period. The patient cohort, mostly female, included alopecia areata with under or over 50% scalp involvement, alopecia totalis and alopecia universalis. Blood was sampled from patients pre-sensitization (week 0) and at 2, 6 and about 24 weeks after DPC sensitization. Patch testing on the upper back used Finn chambers containing 0.01% DPC, with scoring done after 6 days according to International Contact Dermatitis Research Group standards. Libraries were pooled for sequencing, and variation in per-sample TCR yields was attributed mainly to small differences in library volumes within the pool.

The CDR3 contains 12 residues, cysteine and phenylalanine counted. Left in the record is the CDR3 DNA by itself, 36 bases read in frame from the first base. Cut back by 4 bases and 9 bases, the V and J ends lie 10 bases apart. Receptor libraries were prepared by RACE. These reads were obtained on a NextSeq 500. During library preparation, unique molecular identifiers were attached to individual cDNA molecules so that TCRs could be counted quantitatively and reproducibly. For every blood RNA sample, sequencing covered both the TCR alpha and TCR beta chains. Per the authors' processing: Samples had a median of roughly 91,000 TCRs, with a range from 23,224 to 690,600. The Decombinator software suite was used to annotate V, J and CDR3 in the TCR reads. For PS versus PT1 abundance plots, all samples were subsampled to the same number of TCRs (28,000). Expanded TCRs were defined as absent before sensitization and observed at least eight times at the 2-week time point. The raw public reads went through TCRdb reprocessing: fastp at Q25, MiXCR clone calling, in-frame beta chains kept. Entries are consolidated by CDR3 protein sequence, retaining the most common genes and DNA. TCRdb's processing, not the study's, gives the V and J calls here. The sample table lists 90,000 or so distinct CDR3 sequences, roughly a tenth of them with a count of one. Clones ranked in the top ten supply about 2.4% of the sample.

Read against the paper, the sample's time point label means: patch test 1, 2 weeks after DPC sensitization. Read against the paper, the sample's treatment or condition label means: therapeutic diphenylcyclopropenone sensitization with weekly scalp DPC. At every patch-test visit, the blood draw took place before the patch test was put on. To be eligible, patients had to be aged 18 to 70, diagnosed with alopecia and judged suitable for DPC therapy, while pregnant patients were excluded. Total RNA was extracted from unfractionated whole blood collected in Tempus Blood RNA tubes. This clonotype was seen at least ten times. Its antigen specificity is not known. No qualities accompany the bases; no much larger clone lies one base away. Broader findings and caveats from the paper: Repeated subsampling changed both the strength of the expansion versus patch-test correlation and the threshold at which the correlation became significant. Patch test score was positively correlated with the number of PT1 expanded TCRs, with significance at thresholds 8, 16 and 32 but not at 4. The number of TCRs above 1 in 1000 frequency did not change with DPC sensitization; there was no evidence of global repertoire structure alterations. Alopecia, a presumed autoimmune disease, was present in all patients, so the immune response of the patients might differ from that of healthy individuals. Expanded TCRs formed significantly more large CDR3 similarity clusters than pre-sensitization or healthy control sets, consistent with antigen-driven responses.

The sequenced sample was whole blood, obtained in connection with sensitization to the hapten diphenylcyclopropenone (DPC). This receptor was taken from a middle-aged man with alopecia areata. Some clones in this sample may be carry-over from other donors' samples. The V and J segments used are TRBV12-3 or TRBV12-4 and TRBJ1-5; the D gene assignment is ambiguous. CDR3 loop: CASSYNPRPQHF. The bases are TGTGCCAGCAGTTACAACCCTCGGCCCCAGCATTTT.